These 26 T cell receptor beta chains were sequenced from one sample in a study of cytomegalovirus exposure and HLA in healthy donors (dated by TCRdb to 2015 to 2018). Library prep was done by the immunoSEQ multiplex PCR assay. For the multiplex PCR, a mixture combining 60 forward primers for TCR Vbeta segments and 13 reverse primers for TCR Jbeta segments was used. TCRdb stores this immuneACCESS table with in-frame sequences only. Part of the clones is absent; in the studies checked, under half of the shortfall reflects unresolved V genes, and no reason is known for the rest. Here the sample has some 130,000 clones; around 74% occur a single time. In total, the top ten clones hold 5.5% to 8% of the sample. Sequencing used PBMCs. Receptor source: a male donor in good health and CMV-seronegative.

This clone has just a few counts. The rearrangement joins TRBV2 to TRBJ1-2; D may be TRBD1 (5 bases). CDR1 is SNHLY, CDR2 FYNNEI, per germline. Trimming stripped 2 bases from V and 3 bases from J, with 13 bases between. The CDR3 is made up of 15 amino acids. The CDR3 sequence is CASSEIVGRDYGYTF. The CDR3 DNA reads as TGTGCCAGCAGTGAAATAGTAGGCAGGGACTATGGCTACACCTTC.

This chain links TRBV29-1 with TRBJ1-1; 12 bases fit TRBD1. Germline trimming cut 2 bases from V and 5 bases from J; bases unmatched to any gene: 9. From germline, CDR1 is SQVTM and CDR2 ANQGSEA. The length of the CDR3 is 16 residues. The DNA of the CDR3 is TGCAGCGTTGAAACCGGGACAGGGGGCAGCGGAACTGAAGCTTTCTTT. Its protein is CSVETGTGGSGTEAFF.

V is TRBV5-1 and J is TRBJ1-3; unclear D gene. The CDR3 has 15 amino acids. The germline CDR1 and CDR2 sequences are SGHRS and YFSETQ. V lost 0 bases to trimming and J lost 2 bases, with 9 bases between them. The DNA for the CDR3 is TGCGCCAGCAGCTTGGCCGCCGGGACTGGAAACACCATATATTTT. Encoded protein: CASSLAAGTGNTIYF.

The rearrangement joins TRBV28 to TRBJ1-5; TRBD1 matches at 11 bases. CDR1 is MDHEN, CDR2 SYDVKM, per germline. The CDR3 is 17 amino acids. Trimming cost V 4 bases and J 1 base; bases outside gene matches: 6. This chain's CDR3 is CASSSDRGPGSNQPQHF. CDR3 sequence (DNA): TGTGCCAGCAGTTCGGACAGGGGGCCAGGGAGCAATCAGCCCCAGCATTTT.

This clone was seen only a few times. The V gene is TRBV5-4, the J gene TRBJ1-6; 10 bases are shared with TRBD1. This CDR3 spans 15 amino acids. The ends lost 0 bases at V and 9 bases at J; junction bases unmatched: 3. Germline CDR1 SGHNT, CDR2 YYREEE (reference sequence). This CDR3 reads CASSLGQGARSPLHF. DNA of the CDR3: TGTGCCAGCAGCTTGGGACAGGGGGCTCGTTCACCCCTCCACTTT.

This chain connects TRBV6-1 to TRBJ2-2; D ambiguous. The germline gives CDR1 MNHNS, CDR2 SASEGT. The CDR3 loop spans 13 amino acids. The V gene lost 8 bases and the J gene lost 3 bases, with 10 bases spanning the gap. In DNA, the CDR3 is TGTGCCAGCTGGGCAATTTACACCGGGGAGCTGTTTTTT. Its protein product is CASWAIYTGELFF.

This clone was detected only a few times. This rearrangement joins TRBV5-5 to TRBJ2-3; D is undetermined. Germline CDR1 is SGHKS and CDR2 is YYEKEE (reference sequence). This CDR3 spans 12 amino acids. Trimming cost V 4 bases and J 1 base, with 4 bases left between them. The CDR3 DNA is TGTGCCAGCAGCCGCGGCACAGATACGCAGTATTTT. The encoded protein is CASSRGTDTQYF.

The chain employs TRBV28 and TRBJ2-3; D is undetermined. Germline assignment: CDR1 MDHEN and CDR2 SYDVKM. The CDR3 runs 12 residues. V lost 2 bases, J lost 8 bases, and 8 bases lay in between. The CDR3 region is CASSLPSGTQYF. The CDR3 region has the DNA TGTGCCAGCAGTTTACCGTCGGGTACGCAGTATTTT.

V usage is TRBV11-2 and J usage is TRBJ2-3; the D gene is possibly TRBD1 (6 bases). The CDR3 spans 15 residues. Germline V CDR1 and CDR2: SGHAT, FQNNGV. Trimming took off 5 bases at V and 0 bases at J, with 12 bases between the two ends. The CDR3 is CASSLRTVSTDTQYF. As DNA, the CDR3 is TGTGCCAGCAGCCTAAGGACAGTAAGCACAGATACGCAGTATTTT.

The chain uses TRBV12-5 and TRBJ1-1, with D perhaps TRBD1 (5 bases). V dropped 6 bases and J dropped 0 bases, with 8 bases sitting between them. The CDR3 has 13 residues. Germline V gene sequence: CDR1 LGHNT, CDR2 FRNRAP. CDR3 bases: TGTGCTAGTGGCTCAGGGATGAACACTGAAGCTTTCTTT. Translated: CASGSGMNTEAFF. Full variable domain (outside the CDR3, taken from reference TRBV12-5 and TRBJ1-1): DARVTQTPRHKVTEMGQEVTMRCQPILGHNTVFWYRQTMMQGLELLAYFRNRAPLDDSGMPKDRFSAEMPDATLATLKIQPSEPRDSAVYFCASGSGMNTEAFFGQGTRLTVV.

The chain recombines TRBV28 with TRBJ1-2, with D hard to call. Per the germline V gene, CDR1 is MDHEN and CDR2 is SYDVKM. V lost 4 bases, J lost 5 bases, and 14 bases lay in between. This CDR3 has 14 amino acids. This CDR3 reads CASSSAEGRYGYTF. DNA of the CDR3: TGTGCCAGCAGTTCGGCAGAAGGGAGGTATGGCTACACCTTC.

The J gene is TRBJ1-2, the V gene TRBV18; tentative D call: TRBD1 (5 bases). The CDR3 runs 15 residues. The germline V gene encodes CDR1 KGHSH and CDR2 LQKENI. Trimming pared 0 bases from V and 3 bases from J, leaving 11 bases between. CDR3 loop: CASSPPGGRDYGYTF. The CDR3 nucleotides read TGTGCCAGCTCACCACCGGGGGGACGTGACTATGGCTACACCTTC. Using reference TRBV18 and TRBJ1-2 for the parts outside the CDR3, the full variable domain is NAGVMQNPRHLVRRRGQEARLRCSPMKGHSHVYWYRQLPEEGLKFMVYLQKENIIDESGMPKERFSAEFPKEGPSILRIQQVVRGDSAAYFCASSPPGGRDYGYTFGSGTRLTVV.

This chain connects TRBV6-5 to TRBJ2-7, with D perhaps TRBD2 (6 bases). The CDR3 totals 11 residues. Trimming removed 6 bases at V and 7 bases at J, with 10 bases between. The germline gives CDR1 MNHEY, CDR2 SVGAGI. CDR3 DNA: TGTGCCAGCAGCGGGGGATGGGAGCAGTACTTC. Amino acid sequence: CASSGGWEQYF.

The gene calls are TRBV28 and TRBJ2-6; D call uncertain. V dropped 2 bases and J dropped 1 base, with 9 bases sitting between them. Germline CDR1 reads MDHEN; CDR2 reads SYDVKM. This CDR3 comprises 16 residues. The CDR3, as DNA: TGTGCCAGCAGTTTAGTAGTCGGGTCTGGGGCCAACGTCCTGACTTTC. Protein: CASSLVVGSGANVLTF.

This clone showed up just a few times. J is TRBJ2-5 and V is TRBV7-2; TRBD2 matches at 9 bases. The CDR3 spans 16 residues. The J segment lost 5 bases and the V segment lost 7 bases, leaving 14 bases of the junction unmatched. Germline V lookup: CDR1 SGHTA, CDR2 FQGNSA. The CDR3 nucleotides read TGTGCCAGCACCCGTAGAGGACTAGCGATTGGGGAGACCCAGTACTTC. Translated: CASTRRGLAIGETQYF.

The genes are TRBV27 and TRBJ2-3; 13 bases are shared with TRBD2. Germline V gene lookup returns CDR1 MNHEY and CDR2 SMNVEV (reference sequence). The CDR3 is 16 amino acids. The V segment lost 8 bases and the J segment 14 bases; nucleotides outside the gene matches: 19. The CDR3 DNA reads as TGTGCCAGCCTGAGATACCCCGGGACTAGCGGGGAAAGGGGGTATTTT. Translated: CASLRYPGTSGERGYF.

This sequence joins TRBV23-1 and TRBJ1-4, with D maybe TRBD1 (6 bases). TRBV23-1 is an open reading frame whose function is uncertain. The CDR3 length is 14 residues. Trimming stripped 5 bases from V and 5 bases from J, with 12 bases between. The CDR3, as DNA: TGCGCCAGCAGTTTGGACAGCGTAAATGAAAAACTGTTTTTT. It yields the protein CASSLDSVNEKLFF.

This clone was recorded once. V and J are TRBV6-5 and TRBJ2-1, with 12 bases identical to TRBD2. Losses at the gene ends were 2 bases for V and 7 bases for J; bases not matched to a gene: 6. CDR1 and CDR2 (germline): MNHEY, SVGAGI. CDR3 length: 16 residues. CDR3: CASSYPSGGASNEQFF. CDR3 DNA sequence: TGTGCCAGCAGTTACCCTAGCGGGGGGGCCAGTAATGAGCAGTTCTTC.

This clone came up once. CDR3 nucleotide sequence: TGTGCCAGCAGCTCGACTAGCCCGGGGACCCAGTACTTC. Protein sequence: CASSSTSPGTQYF. The chain couples TRBV13 to TRBJ2-5; TRBD2 matches at 7 bases. Per the germline V gene, CDR1 is PRHDT and CDR2 is FYEKMQ (reference sequence). There are 13 residues in the CDR3. V shed 4 bases, J shed 7 bases, and the junction held 6 bases outside the gene matches.

DNA of the CDR3: TGTGCCAGCAGCCAGACGGACCGAGGGGGCAATGAGCAGTTCTTC. This encodes CASSQTDRGGNEQFF. The V gene is TRBV11-2, the J gene TRBJ2-1, with a possible D match to TRBD1 (6 bases). CDR1 and CDR2 from the germline V gene are SGHAT and FQNNGV. The V end was cut by 5 bases, the J end by 6 bases, with 17 bases between. The CDR3 totals 15 residues.

The CDR3 loop is CASSPSLGRKVMNTEAFF. DNA for the CDR3: TGTGCCAGCAGTCCCTCCCTCGGCAGGAAAGTAATGAACACTGAAGCTTTCTTT. The chain combines TRBV28 with TRBJ1-1; D not certain. The germline gives CDR1 MDHEN, CDR2 SYDVKM. Trimming shortened V by 5 bases and J by 0 bases, and 22 bases separated the two germline ends. This CDR3 has 18 residues.

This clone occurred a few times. CDR3 region: CASSSPIGQGNNSPLHF. The CDR3 nucleotides are TGTGCCAGCAGTTCTCCCATAGGACAGGGAAATAATTCACCCCTCCACTTT. The chain couples TRBV28 to TRBJ1-6; 8 nucleotides align to TRBD1. There are 17 residues in the CDR3. Germline V lookup: CDR1 MDHEN, CDR2 SYDVKM. V lost 4 bases, J lost 5 bases, and 10 bases stayed unmatched.

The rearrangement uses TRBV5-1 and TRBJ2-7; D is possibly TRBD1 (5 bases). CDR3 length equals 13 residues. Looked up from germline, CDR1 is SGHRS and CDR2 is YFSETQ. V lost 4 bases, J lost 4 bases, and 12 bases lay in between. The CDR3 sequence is CASSPDSGYEQYF. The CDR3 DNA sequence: TGCGCCAGCAGCCCCGACTCAGGGTACGAGCAGTACTTC.

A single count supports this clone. The CDR3 DNA reads TGCGCCAGCAGCTTCATAGGCGGGGGTTCCGAAGAGACCCAGTACTTC. The encoded protein is CASSFIGGGSEETQYF. This rearrangement joins TRBV5-1 to TRBJ2-5; TRBD2 aligns across 7 bases. The CDR3 is made up of 16 amino acids. V shed 2 bases, J shed 3 bases, and the junction held 10 bases outside the gene matches. Germline-derived CDR1 and CDR2 are SGHRS and YFSETQ. Together with reference TRBV5-1 and TRBJ2-5, the CDR3 gives the full variable domain: KAGVTQTPRYLIKTRGQQVTLSCSPISGHRSVSWYQQTPGQGLQFLFEYFSETQRNKGNFPGRFSGRQFSNSRSEMNVSTLELGDSALYLCASSFIGGGSEETQYFGPGTRLLVL.

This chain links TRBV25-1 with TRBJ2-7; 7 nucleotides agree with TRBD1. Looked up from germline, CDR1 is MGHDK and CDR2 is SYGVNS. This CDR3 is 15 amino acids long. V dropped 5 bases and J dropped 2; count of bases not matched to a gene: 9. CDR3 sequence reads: CASSRGGAGAYEQYF. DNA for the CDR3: TGTGCCAGCAGTCGAGGGGGCGCAGGGGCCTACGAGCAGTACTTC.

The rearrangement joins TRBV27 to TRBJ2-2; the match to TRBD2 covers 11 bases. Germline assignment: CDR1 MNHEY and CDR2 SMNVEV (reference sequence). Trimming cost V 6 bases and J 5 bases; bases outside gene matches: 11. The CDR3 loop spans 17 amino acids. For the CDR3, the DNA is TGTGCCAGCAGCGCCGGACTAGCGGGCTCAGCGACCGGGGAGCTGTTTTTT. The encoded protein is CASSAGLAGSATGELFF.